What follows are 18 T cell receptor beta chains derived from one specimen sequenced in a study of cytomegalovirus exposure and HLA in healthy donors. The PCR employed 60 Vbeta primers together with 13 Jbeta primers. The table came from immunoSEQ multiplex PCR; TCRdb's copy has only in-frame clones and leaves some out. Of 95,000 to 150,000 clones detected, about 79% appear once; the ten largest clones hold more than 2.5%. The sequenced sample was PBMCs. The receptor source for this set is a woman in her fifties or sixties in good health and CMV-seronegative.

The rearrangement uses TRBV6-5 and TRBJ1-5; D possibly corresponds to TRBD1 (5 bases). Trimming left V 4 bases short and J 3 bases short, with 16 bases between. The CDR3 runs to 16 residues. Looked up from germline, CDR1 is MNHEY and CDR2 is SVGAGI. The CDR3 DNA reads TGTGCCAGCAGTTCCTTTCAGAAAGGGGTCAATCAGCCCCAGCATTTT. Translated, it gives CASSSFQKGVNQPQHF.

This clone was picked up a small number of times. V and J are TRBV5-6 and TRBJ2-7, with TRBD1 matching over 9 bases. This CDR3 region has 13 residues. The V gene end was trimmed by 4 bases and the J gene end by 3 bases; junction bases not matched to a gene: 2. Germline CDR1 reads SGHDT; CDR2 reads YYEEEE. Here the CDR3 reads CASSTGQGYEQYF. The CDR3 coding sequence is TGTGCCAGCAGCACGGGACAGGGCTACGAGCAGTACTTC.

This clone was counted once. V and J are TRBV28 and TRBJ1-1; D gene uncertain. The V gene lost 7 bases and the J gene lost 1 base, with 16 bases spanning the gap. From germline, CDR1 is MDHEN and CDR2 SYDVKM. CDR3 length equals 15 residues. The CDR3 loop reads CASTWTVEGNTEAFF. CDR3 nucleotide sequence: TGTGCCAGCACCTGGACGGTGGAGGGGAACACTGAAGCTTTCTTT.

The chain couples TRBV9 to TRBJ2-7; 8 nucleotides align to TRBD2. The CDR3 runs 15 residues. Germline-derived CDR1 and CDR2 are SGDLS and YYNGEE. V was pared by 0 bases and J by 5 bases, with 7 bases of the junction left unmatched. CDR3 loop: CASSVAGGPGDEQYF. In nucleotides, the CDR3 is TGTGCCAGCAGCGTAGCGGGGGGGCCGGGGGACGAGCAGTACTTC.

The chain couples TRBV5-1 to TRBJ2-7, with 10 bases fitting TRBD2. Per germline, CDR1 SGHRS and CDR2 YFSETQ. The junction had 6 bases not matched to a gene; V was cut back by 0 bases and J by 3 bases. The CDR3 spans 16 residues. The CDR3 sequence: CASSLGPAGGVYEQYF. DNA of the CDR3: TGCGCCAGCAGCTTGGGGCCAGCGGGAGGGGTCTACGAGCAGTACTTC.

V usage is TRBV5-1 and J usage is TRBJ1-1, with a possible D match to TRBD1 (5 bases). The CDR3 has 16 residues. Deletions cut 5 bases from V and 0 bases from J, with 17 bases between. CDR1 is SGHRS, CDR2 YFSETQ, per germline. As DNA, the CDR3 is TGCGCCAGCAGGGGCCCCGGAGGGGATATGAACACTGAAGCTTTCTTT. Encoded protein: CASRGPGGDMNTEAFF.

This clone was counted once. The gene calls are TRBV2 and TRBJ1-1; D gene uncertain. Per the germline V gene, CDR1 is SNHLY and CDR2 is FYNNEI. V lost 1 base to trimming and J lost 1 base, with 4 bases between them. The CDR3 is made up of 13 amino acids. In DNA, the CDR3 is TGTGCCAGCAGTGAAGGGAGGAACACTGAAGCTTTCTTT. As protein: CASSEGRNTEAFF. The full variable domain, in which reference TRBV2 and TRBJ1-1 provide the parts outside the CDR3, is EPEVTQTPSHQVTQMGQEVILRCVPISNHLYFYWYRQILGQKVEFLVSFYNNEISEKSEIFDDQFSVERPDGSNFTLKIRSTKLEDSAMYFCASSEGRNTEAFFGQGTRLTVV.

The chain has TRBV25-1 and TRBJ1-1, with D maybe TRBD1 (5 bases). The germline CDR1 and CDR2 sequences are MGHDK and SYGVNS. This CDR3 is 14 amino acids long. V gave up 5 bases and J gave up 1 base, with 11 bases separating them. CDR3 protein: CASSPLDKNTEAFF. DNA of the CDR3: TGTGCCAGCAGTCCTTTGGACAAGAACACTGAAGCTTTCTTT.

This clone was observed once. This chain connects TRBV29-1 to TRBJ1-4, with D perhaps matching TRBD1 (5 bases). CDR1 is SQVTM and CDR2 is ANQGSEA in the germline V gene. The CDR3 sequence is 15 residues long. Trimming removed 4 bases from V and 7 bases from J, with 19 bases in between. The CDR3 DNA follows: TGCAGCGTTGGGGAAGGACTCTTCGGGGGTGAAAAACTGTTTTTT. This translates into CSVGEGLFGGEKLFF.

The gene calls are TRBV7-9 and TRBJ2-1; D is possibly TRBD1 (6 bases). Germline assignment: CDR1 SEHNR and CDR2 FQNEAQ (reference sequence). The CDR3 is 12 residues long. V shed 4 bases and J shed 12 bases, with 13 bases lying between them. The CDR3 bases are TGTGCCAGCAGCTCACAGGGAAACGGGCAGTTCTTC. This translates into CASSSQGNGQFF.

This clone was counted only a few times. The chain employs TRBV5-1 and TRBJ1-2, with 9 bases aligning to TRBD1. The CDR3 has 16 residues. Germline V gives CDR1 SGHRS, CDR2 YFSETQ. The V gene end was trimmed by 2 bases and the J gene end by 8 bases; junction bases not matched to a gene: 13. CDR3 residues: CASSLSGQGALGGYTF. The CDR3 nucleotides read TGCGCCAGCAGCTTATCGGGACAGGGTGCCCTGGGGGGCTACACCTTC.

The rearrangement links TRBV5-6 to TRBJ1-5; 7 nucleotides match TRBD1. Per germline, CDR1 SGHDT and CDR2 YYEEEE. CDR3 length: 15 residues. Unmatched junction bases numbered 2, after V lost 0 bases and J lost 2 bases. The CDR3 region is CASSLGQGGNQPQHF. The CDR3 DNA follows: TGTGCCAGCAGCTTGGGACAGGGAGGCAATCAGCCCCAGCATTTT.

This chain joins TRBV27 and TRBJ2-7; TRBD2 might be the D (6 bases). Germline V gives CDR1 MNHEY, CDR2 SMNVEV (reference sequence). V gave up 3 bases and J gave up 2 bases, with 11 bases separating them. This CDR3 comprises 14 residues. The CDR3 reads CASSLSGRTYEQYF. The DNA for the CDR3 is TGTGCCAGCAGTTTGTCAGGGAGGACCTACGAGCAGTACTTC.

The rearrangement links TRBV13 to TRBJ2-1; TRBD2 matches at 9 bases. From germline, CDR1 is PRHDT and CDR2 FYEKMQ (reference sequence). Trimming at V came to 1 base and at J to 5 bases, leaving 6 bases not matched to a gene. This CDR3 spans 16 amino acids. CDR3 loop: CASSLVGSGSHNEQFF. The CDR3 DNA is TGTGCCAGCAGCTTAGTTGGTAGCGGGAGCCACAATGAGCAGTTCTTC.

The CDR3 sequence: CASSLGLAGGPLYNEQFF. The CDR3 coding sequence is TGTGCCAGCAGTCTGGGACTAGCGGGAGGGCCCCTCTACAATGAGCAGTTCTTC. The chain couples TRBV28 to TRBJ2-1; 16 bases line up with TRBD2. The CDR3 runs to 18 residues. Germline CDR1 is MDHEN and CDR2 is SYDVKM. The V and J ends lost 5 bases and 3 bases, in that order; junction bases with no gene match: 7.

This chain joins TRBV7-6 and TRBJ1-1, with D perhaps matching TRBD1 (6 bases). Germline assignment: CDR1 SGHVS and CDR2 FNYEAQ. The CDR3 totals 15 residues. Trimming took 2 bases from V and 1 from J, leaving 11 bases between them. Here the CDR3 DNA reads TGTGCCAGCAGCTTACAGGGACAAAGGAACACTGAAGCTTTCTTT. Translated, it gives CASSLQGQRNTEAFF.

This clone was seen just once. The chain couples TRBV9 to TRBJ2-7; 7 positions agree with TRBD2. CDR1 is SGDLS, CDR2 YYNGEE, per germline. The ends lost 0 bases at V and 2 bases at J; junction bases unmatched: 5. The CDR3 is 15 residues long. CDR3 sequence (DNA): TGTGCCAGCAGCGTAGCGGGAGGAGCGGCCTACGAGCAGTACTTC. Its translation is CASSVAGGAAYEQYF.

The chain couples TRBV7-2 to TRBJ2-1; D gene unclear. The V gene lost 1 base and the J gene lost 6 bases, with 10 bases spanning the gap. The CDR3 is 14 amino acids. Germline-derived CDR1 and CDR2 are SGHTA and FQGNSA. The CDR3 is CASSLGGTVNEQFF. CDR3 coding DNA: TGTGCCAGCAGCTTAGGCGGTACTGTCAATGAGCAGTTCTTC.